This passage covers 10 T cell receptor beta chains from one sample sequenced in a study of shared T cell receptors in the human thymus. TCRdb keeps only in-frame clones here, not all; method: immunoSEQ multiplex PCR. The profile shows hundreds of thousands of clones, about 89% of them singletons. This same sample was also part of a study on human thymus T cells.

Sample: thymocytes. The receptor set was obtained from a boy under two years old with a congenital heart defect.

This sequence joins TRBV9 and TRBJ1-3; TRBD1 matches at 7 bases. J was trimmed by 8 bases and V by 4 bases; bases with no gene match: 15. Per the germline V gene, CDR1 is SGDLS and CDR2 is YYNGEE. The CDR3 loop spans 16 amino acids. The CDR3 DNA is TGTGCCAGCAGCACCATGGACAGGCCTATAGGGGACACCATATATTTT. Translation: CASSTMDRPIGDTIYF. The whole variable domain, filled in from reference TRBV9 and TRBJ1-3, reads DSGVTQTPKHLITATGQRVTLRCSPRSGDLSVYWYQQSLDQGLQFLIQYYNGEERAKGNILERFSAQQFPDLHSELNLSSLELGDSALYFCASSTMDRPIGDTIYFGEGSWLTVV.

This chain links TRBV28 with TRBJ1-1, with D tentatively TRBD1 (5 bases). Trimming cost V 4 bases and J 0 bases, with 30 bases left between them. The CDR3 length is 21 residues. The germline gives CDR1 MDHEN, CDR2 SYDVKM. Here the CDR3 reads CASSWARTTKTKTEMNTEAFF. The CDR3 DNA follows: TGTGCCAGCAGTTGGGCTCGAACGACGAAAACAAAGACAGAGATGAACACTGAAGCTTTCTTT.

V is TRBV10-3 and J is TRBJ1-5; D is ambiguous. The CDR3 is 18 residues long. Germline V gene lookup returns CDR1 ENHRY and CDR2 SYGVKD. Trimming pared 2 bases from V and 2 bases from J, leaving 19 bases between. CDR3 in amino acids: CAISETRTERRGNQPQHF. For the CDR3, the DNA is TGTGCCATCAGTGAGACTCGGACTGAGCGGAGGGGCAATCAGCCCCAGCATTTT.

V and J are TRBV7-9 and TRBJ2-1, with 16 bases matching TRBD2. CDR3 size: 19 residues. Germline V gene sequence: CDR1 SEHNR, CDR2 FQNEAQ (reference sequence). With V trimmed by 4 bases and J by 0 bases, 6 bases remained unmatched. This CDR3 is CASSYPGLAGGSSYNEQFF. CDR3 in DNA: TGTGCCAGCAGCTACCCGGGACTAGCGGGGGGGAGCTCCTACAATGAGCAGTTCTTC.

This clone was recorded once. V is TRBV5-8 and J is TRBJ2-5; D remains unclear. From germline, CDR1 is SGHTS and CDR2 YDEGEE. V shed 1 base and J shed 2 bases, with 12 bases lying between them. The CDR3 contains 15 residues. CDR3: CASSLTTPSQETQYF. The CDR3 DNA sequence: TGTGCCAGCAGCTTGACGACCCCTAGTCAAGAGACCCAGTACTTC.

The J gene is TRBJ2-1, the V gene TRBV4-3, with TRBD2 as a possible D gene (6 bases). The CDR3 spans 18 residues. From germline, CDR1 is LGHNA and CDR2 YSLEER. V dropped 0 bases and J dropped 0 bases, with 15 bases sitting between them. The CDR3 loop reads CASSQDGGGDSSYNEQFF. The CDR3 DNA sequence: TGCGCCAGCAGCCAAGATGGAGGCGGGGATAGCTCCTACAATGAGCAGTTCTTC.

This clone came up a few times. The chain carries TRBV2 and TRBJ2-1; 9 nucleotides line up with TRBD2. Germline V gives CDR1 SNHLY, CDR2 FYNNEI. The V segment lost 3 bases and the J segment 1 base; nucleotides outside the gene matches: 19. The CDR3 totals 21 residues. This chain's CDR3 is CASSDATSGTSFDESYNEQFF. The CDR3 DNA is TGTGCCAGCAGTGACGCCACTTCCGGGACTAGCTTTGATGAGTCCTACAATGAGCAGTTCTTC.

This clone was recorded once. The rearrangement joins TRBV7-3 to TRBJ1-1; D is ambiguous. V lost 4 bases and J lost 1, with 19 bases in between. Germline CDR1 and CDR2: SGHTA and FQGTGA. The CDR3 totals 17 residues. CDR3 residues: CASSSMTLARGNTEAFF. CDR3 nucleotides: TGTGCCAGCAGCTCAATGACCCTTGCTCGAGGGAACACTGAAGCTTTCTTT.

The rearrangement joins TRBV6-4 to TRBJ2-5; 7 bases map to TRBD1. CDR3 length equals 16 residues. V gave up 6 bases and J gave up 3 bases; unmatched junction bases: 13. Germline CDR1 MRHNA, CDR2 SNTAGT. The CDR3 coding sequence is TGTGCCAGCAGCCTCACCGGGACAGCGTTAAAAGAGACCCAGTACTTC. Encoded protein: CASSLTGTALKETQYF.

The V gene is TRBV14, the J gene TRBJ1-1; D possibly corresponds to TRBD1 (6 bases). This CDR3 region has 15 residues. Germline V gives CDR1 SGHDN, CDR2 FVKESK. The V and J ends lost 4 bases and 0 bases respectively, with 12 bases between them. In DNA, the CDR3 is TGTGCCAGCAGCCCCCACAGGGTTATGAACACTGAAGCTTTCTTT. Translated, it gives CASSPHRVMNTEAFF.